This is a list of T cell receptor beta chains from one sample in a study of T cells in narcolepsy. Assay used: immunoSEQ multiplex PCR; TCRdb lists only in-frame clones, some missing. The sample carries approximately 25,000 clones, 55% to 65% recorded once. The sequenced material came from memory (CD45RA-) CD4+ T cells from blood. Receptors were obtained from a human donor in good health. The CDR3 runs from the conserved cysteine through the conserved F or W. A D gene is named only where the DNA matches it firmly. Expanded clones get a size class; other rows say once, few or many, or leave the size out.

V	J	size	D	DNA	CDR3
TRBV30	TRBJ2-1	NA	NA	TGTGCCTGGAGTGCCTCCCAAAGGAATGAGCAGTTCTTC	CAWSASQRNEQFF
TRBV21-1	TRBJ1-5	NA	NA	TGTGCCAGCAGCAAAGAGGTCAGTGGGGATCAGCCCCAGCATTTT	CASSKEVSGDQPQHF
TRBV30	TRBJ1-2	NA	NA	TGTGCCTGGAGTGTACTAGGTGGGGCCCGGTGGGACTATGGCTACACCTTC	CAWSVLGGARWDYGYTF
TRBV9	TRBJ2-1	NA	NA	TGTGCCAGCAGCGTAGGCCCCCCCGGACATGAGCAGTTCTTC	CASSVGPPGHEQFF
TRBV4-1	TRBJ1-2	NA	NA	TGCGCCAGCAGCCAAGAAGGGAACTATGGCTACACCTTC	CASSQEGNYGYTF
TRBV19	TRBJ1-2	NA	NA	TGTGCCAGTACGGACTCCCCAGGTGGGGACTATGGCTACACCTTC	CASTDSPGGDYGYTF
TRBV7-9	TRBJ2-3	NA	TRBD2	TGTGCCAGCAGCACCGGACTAGTGGGCCGCACAGATACGCAGTATTTT	CASSTGLVGRTDTQYF
TRBV28	TRBJ2-7	few	TRBD1	TGTGCCACCCGCCGGACAGGGGGCTACGAGCAGTACTTC	CATRRTGGYEQYF
TRBV9	TRBJ2-3	NA	NA	TGTGCCAGCAGCGCCCAGCGGGGCACAGATACGCAGTATTTT	CASSAQRGTDTQYF
TRBV14	TRBJ2-2	NA	NA	TGTGCCAGCAGCCAAGCAGGGTGGCAGAGATGGACCGGGGAGCTGTTTTTT	CASSQAGWQRWTGELFF
TRBV18	TRBJ1-1	NA	NA	TGTGCCAGCTCACCCAGTCCGGTGGGGAACACTGAAGCTTTCTTT	CASSPSPVGNTEAFF
TRBV18	TRBJ1-1	NA	NA	TGTGCCAGCTCACCTGGGTCCGGGAACACTGAAGCTTTCTTT	CASSPGSGNTEAFF
TRBV5-4	TRBJ1-3	once	TRBD1	TGTGCCAGCAGCGCGGACAGGGTGGGAAACACCATATATTTT	CASSADRVGNTIYF